Included here is one T cell receptor beta chain sequence, with context. Its cognate antigen is unknown. A much larger clone is a single base away; this may be a read error. It is unclear where the CDR3 begins or ends on the DNA, so no DNA is shown, and the CDR3 is as TCRdb lists it. The CDR3 length equals 17 residues, ends included. CDR1 and CDR2 (germline): SGHTA, FQGNSA. The authors ran a second PCR of about 6 to 11 cycles using a sample-barcoded 5' primer and a J-beta primer mix. TCRdb re-analysed the 5' RACE reads in MiXCR, keeping a single row per CDR3 protein. Found here are over 1,500,000 distinct CDR3 sequences, about 50% of them singletons; the top ten hold roughly 2.1%. The record originates from a study of blood T cells in healthy people across ages. Study-level background: With template switching, about one barcoded beta molecule was captured per two T cells.

Total RNA, at least 5 micrograms per sample, was extracted from PBMCs. The study, taken as a whole, reports: Not knowing donor CMV status may have confounded expanded clonotype changes. Estimates drawn from one million T cells were deemed to understate diversity.

This TCR was recovered from a middle-aged woman in good health. The source material was blood. V and J are TRBV7-2 and TRBJ2-6; the DNA was not compared with TRBD2, the D call given in the table. The CDR3 is CASSLVGGGSGANVLIF.